This TCR beta chain was captured by sequencing in a study of shared clonotypes between healthy human individuals. Broader study findings: Large depth notwithstanding, sorted-subset sequencing proved incomplete by rarefaction. Blood was the sole source, and tissue repertoires probably differ.

Comment on this clone: Its antigen is undetermined.

Sequencing used immunoSEQ multiplex PCR; TCRdb keeps in-frame clones, though not all of them. The repertoire includes around 1,900,000 clones, just over 90% of them detected once, and about 1.6% sits in the top ten. Positive CCR7 selection of CD45RO-negative cells yielded the naive CD8 cells, and terminally differentiated effector memory CD45RA+ cells were excluded. Germline V CDR1 and CDR2: MGHDK, SYGVNS. Trimming left V 0 bases short and J 9 bases short, with 15 bases between. This CDR3 is 15 amino acids long. The receptor's source is a man aged 18 to 30 in good health. Some clones in this sample may be carry-over from other donors' samples. The genes are TRBV25-1 and TRBJ2-1, with a tentative D call TRBD2 (8 bases). Sample: naive CD8+ T cells from PBMCs. CDR3 sequence (DNA): TGTGCCAGCAGTGAATACAGGGACAGCGGGGGTGAGCAGTTCTTC. This translates into CASSEYRDSGGEQFF.